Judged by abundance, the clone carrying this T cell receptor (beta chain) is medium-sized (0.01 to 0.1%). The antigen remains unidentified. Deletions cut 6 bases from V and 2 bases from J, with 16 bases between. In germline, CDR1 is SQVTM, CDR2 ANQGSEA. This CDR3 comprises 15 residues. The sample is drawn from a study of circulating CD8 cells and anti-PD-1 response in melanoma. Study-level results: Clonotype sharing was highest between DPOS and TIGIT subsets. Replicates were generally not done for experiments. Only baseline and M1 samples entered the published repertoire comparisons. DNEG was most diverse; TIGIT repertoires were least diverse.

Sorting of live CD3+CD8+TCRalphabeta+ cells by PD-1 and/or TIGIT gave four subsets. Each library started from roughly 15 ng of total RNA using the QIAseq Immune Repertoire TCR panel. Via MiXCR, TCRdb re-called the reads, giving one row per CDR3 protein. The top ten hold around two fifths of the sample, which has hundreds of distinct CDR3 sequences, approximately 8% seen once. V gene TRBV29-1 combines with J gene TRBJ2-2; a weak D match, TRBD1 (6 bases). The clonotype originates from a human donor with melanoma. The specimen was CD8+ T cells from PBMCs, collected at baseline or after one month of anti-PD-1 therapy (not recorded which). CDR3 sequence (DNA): TGCAGCGTACACCGACCGGGACAAAACACCGGGGAGCTGTTTTTT. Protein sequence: CSVHRPGQNTGELFF.